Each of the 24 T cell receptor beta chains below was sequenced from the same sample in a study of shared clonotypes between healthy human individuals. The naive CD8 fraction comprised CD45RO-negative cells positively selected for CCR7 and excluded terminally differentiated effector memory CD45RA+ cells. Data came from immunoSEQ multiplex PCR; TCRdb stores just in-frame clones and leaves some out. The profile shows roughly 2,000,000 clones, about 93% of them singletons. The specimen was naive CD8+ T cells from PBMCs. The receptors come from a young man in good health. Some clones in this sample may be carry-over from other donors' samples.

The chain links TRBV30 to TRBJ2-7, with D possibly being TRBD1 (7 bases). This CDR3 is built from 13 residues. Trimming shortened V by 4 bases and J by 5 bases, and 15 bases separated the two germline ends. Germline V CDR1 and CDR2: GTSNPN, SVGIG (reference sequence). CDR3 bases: TGTGCCTGGAACCGCCAGGGGGGACACGAGCAGTACTTC. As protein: CAWNRQGGHEQYF.

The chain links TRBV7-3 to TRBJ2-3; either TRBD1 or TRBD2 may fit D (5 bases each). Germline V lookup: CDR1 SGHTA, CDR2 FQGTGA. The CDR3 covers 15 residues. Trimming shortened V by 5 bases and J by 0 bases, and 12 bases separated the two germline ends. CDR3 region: CASSPGTTSTDTQYF. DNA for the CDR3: TGTGCCAGCAGCCCGGGGACGACTAGCACAGATACGCAGTATTTT.

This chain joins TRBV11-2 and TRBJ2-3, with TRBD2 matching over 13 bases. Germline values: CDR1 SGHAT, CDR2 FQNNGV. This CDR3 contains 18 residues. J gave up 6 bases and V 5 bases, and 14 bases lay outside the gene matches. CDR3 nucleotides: TGTGCCAGCAGCCTCCAACCCGGACTAGCGGGAGATAGGGATACGCAGTATTTT. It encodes CASSLQPGLAGDRDTQYF.

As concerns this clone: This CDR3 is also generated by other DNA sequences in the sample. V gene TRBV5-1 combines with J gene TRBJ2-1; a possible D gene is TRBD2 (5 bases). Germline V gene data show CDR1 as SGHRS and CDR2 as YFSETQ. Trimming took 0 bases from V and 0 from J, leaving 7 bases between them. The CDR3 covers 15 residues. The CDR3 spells CASSLVGSSYNEQFF. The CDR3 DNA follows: TGCGCCAGCAGCTTGGTGGGGAGCTCCTACAATGAGCAGTTCTTC.

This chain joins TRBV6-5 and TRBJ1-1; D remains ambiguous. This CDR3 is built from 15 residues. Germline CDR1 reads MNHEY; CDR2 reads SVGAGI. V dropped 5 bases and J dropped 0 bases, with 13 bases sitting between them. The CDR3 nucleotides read TGTGCCAGCAGTACGCTGAGGCGGCTGAACACTGAAGCTTTCTTT. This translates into CASSTLRRLNTEAFF.

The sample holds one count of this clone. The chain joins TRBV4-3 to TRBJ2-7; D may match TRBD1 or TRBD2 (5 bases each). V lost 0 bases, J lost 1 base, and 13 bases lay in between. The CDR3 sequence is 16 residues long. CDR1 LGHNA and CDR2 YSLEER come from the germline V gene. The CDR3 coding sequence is TGCGCCAGCAGCCAAGAAAGGGGACGGTATTCCTACGAGCAGTACTTC. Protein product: CASSQERGRYSYEQYF.

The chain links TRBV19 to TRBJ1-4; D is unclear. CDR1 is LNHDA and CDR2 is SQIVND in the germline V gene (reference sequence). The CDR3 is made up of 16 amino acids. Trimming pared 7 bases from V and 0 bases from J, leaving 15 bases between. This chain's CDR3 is CASIATDRPTNEKLFF. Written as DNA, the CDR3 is TGTGCCAGTATCGCGACGGACCGTCCAACTAATGAAAAACTGTTTTTT.

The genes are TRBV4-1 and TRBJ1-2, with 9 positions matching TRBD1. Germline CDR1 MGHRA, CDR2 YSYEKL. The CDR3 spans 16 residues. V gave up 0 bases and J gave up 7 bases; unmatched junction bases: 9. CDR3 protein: CASSQDWGTGMGGYTF. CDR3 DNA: TGCGCCAGCAGCCAAGATTGGGGGACAGGGATGGGTGGCTACACCTTC.

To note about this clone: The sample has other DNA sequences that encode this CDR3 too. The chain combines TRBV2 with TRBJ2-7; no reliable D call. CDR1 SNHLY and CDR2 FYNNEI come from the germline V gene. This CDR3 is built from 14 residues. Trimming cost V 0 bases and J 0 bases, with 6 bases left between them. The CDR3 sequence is CASSEAGVSYEQYF. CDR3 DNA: TGTGCCAGCAGTGAAGCTGGGGTCTCCTACGAGCAGTACTTC.

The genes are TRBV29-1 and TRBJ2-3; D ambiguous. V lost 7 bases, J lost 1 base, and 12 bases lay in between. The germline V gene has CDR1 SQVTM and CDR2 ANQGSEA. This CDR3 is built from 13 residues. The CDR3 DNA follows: TGCAGCGCCCGGTGGGCCCGCACAGATACGCAGTATTTT. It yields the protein CSARWARTDTQYF.

CDR3 DNA sequence: TGCGCCAGCAGCCAAGGAGGGACAGAGCACATCAATCAGCCCCAGCATTTT. Protein sequence: CASSQGGTEHINQPQHF. The chain combines TRBV4-1 with TRBJ1-5, with 7 positions matching TRBD1. Per the germline V gene, CDR1 is MGHRA and CDR2 is YSYEKL. The CDR3 is made up of 17 amino acids. V trimming: 1 base; J trimming: 3 bases; junction bases outside the gene matches: 9.

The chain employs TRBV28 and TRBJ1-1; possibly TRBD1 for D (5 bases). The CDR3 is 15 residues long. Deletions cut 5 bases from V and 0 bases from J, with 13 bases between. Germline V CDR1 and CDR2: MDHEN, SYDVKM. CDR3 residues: CASSPDKSMNTEAFF. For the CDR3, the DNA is TGTGCCAGCAGTCCGGACAAATCTATGAACACTGAAGCTTTCTTT.

The CDR3 is CASFGLAGPGTDTQYF. The CDR3 coding sequence is TGTGCCAGCTTTGGACTAGCGGGACCTGGCACAGATACGCAGTATTTT. The chain is built from TRBV27 and TRBJ2-3; 12 bases agree with TRBD2. Germline CDR1 is MNHEY and CDR2 is SMNVEV (reference sequence). Trimming at V came to 8 bases and at J to 1 base, leaving 7 bases not matched to a gene. This CDR3 is built from 16 residues.

The CDR3 DNA reads TGTGCCAGCAGCTTCGGAGTGCTCTACGAGCAGTACTTC. Protein: CASSFGVLYEQYF. The V gene is TRBV7-2, the J gene TRBJ2-7; D gene uncertain. This CDR3 has 13 amino acids. Trimming cost V 3 bases and J 3 bases, with 9 bases left between them. Per germline, CDR1 SGHTA and CDR2 FQGNSA.

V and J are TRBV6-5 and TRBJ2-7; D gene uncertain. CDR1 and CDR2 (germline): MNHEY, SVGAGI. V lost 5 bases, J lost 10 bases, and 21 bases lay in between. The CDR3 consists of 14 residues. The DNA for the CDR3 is TGTGCCAGCAGTCCAACACCGGGCCACTCACGTCAGTACTTC. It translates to CASSPTPGHSRQYF.

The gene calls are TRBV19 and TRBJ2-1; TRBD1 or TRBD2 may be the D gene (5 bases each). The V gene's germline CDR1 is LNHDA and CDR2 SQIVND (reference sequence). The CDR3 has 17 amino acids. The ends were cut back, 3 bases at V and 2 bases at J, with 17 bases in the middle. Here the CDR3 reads CASSITARQGAYNEQFF. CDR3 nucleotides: TGTGCCAGTAGTATCACGGCCCGGCAGGGAGCCTACAATGAGCAGTTCTTC.

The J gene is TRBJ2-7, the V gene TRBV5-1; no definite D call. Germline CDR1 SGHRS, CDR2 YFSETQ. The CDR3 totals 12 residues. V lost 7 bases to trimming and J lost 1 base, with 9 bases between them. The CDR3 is CASGSTSYEQYF. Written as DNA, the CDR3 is TGCGCCAGCGGATCAACGTCCTACGAGCAGTACTTC.

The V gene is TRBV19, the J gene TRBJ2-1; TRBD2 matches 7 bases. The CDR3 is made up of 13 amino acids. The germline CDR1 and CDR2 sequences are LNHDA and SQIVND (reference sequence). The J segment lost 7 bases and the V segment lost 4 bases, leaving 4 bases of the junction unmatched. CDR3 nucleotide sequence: TGTGCCAGTAGTAAACCCGGGAGGAATGAGCAGTTCTTC. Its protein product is CASSKPGRNEQFF.

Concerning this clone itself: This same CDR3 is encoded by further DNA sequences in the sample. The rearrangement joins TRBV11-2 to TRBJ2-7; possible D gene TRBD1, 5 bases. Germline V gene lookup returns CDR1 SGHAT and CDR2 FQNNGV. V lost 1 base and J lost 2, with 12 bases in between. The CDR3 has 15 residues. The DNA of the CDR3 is TGTGCCAGCAGCTTAGGGGCAGGGTCGGCCTACGAGCAGTACTTC. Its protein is CASSLGAGSAYEQYF. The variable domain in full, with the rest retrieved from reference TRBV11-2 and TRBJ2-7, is EAGVAQSPRYKIIEKRQSVAFWCNPISGHATLYWYQQILGQGPKLLIQFQNNGVVDDSQLPKDRFSAERLKGVDSTLKIQPAKLEDSAVYLCASSLGAGSAYEQYFGPGTRLTVT.

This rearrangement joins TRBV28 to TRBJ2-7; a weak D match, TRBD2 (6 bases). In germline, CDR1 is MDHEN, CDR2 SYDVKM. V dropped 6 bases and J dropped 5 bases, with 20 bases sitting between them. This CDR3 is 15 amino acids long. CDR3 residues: CASSTYAGRTDEQYF. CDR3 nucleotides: TGTGCCAGCAGCACCTATGCGGGGCGGACGGACGAGCAGTACTTC. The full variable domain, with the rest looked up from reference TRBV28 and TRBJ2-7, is DVKVTQSSRYLVKRTGEKVFLECVQDMDHENMFWYRQDPGLGLRLIYFSYDVKMKEKGDIPEGYSVSREKKERFSLILESASTNQTSMYLCASSTYAGRTDEQYFGPGTRLTVT.

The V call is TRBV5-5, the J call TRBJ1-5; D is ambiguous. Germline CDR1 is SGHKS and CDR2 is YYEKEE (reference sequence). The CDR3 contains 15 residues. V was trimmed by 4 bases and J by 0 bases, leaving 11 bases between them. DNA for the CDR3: TGTGCCAGCAGCCCGGACCTTTATAGCAATCAGCCCCAGCATTTT. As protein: CASSPDLYSNQPQHF.

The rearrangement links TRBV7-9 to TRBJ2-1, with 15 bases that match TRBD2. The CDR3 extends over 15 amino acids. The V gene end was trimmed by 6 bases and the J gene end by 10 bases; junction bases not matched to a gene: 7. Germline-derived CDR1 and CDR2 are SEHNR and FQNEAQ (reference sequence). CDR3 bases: TGTGCCAGCAGTCCGGGACTAGCGGGAGGTGACGAGCAGTTCTTC. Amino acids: CASSPGLAGGDEQFF. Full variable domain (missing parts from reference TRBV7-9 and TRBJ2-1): DTGVSQNPRHKITKRGQNVTFRCDPISEHNRLYWYRQTLGQGPEFLTYFQNEAQLEKSRLLSDRFSAERPKGSFSTLEIQRTEQGDSAMYLCASSPGLAGGDEQFFGPGTRLTVL.

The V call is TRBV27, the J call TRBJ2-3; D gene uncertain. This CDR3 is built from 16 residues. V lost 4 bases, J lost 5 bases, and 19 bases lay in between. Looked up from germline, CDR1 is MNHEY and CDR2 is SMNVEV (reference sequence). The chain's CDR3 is CASSSSTGEWLDTQYF. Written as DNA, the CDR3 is TGTGCCAGCAGTTCGTCGACTGGAGAATGGTTAGATACGCAGTATTTT.

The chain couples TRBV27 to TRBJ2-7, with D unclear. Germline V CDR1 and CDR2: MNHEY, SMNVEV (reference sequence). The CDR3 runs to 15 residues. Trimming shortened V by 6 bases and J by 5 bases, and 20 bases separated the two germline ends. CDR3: CASSSLLSKGNEQYF. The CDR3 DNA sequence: TGTGCCAGCAGCTCTCTCCTCTCTAAGGGTAACGAGCAGTACTTC.